Each of the 19 T cell receptor beta chains below was sequenced from the same sample in a study of cytomegalovirus exposure and HLA in healthy donors (TCRdb year 2017). To prepare the library, the immunoSEQ multiplex PCR assay was applied. For the multiplex PCR, a mixture combining 60 forward primers for TCR Vbeta segments and 13 reverse primers for TCR Jbeta segments was used. TCRdb's version of the immuneACCESS table is confined to in-frame rearrangements and falls short of the full clone set. An unresolved V gene accounts for under half of the shortfall where checked; the remainder is of unknown origin. The sample data list about 160,000 clones, and approximately 80% of these were observed just once. The ten largest clones take up 3.7% of the sample. Source material: PBMCs. These TCRs come from a man aged 25 to 40 in good health and CMV-seropositive.

J is TRBJ1-1 and V is TRBV7-6; 7 positions match TRBD1. Trimming took 1 base from V and 3 from J; bases not matched to a gene: 2. Germline V lookup: CDR1 SGHVS, CDR2 FNYEAQ. The CDR3 loop spans 14 amino acids. The CDR3 sequence: CASSLGRGDTEAFF. The DNA for the CDR3 is TGTGCCAGCAGCTTAGGCAGGGGGGACACTGAAGCTTTCTTT. The whole variable domain, remainder taken from reference TRBV7-6 and TRBJ1-1, is GAGVSQSPRYKVTKRGQDVALRCDPISGHVSLYWYRQALGQGPEFLTYFNYEAQQDKSGLPNDRFSAERPEGSISTLTIQRTEQRDSAMYRCASSLGRGDTEAFFGQGTRLTVV.

This clone occurred once. The chain uses TRBV9 and TRBJ2-7; 8 nucleotides align to TRBD1. CDR1 SGDLS and CDR2 YYNGEE come from the germline V gene. Trimming cost V 0 bases and J 3 bases; bases outside gene matches: 2. CDR3 length: 14 residues. This CDR3 is CASSVGGQGYEQYF. The CDR3 region has the DNA TGTGCCAGCAGCGTAGGTGGACAGGGCTACGAGCAGTACTTC. Supplemented by reference TRBV9 and TRBJ2-7, the full variable domain reads DSGVTQTPKHLITATGQRVTLRCSPRSGDLSVYWYQQSLDQGLQFLIQYYNGEERAKGNILERFSAQQFPDLHSELNLSSLELGDSALYFCASSVGGQGYEQYFGPGTRLTVT.

The chain uses TRBV30 and TRBJ2-1, with 7 bases fitting TRBD1. V shed 4 bases and J 8 bases; nucleotides not matched to a gene: 8. The CDR3 contains 13 residues. Germline assignment: CDR1 GTSNPN and CDR2 SVGIG (reference sequence). CDR3 in amino acids: CAWIDRAPHEQFF. In DNA form, the CDR3 reads TGTGCCTGGATCGACAGGGCCCCCCATGAGCAGTTCTTC.

The chain carries TRBV10-1 and TRBJ2-3; possibly TRBD2 for D (5 bases). The germline V gene has CDR1 WNHNN and CDR2 SYGVQD (reference sequence). The germline V and J ends were trimmed by 4 bases and 3 bases, with 8 bases remaining between them. The CDR3 contains 13 residues. Written as DNA, the CDR3 is TGCGCCAGCAGTGTGACGGGGACAGATACGCAGTATTTT. This translates into CASSVTGTDTQYF.

The chain recombines TRBV7-9 with TRBJ1-1; D not certain. Germline lookup yields CDR1 SEHNR and CDR2 FQNEAQ (reference sequence). The V end was cut by 4 bases, the J end by 11 bases, with 11 bases between. There are 11 residues in the CDR3. CDR3 region: CASSSGVMAFF. The CDR3 bases are TGTGCCAGCAGCTCCGGTGTGATGGCTTTCTTT.

The chain is built from TRBV29-1 and TRBJ2-7, with D maybe TRBD2 (6 bases). V gave up 4 bases and J gave up 5 bases, with 15 bases separating them. Germline lookup yields CDR1 SQVTM and CDR2 ANQGSEA. CDR3 size: 13 residues. The DNA for the CDR3 is TGCAGCGTTGCCACGAGGAGGGTCCACGAGCAGTACTTC. Encoded protein: CSVATRRVHEQYF.

The chain recombines TRBV2 with TRBJ1-1; TRBD1 is a possible D gene (5 bases). The V gene lost 6 bases and the J gene lost 0 bases, with 8 bases spanning the gap. The length of the CDR3 is 13 residues. Per the germline V gene, CDR1 is SNHLY and CDR2 is FYNNEI. CDR3 bases: TGTGCCAGCAGCGAGACAGTGAACACTGAAGCTTTCTTT. Protein: CASSETVNTEAFF.

The chain carries TRBV6-5 and TRBJ2-3; D is undetermined. This CDR3 region has 14 residues. CDR1 and CDR2 (germline): MNHEY, SVGAGI. The V end lost 10 bases, the J end lost 2 bases, and 16 bases lay between the germline ends. The CDR3 is CATCRWAATDTQYF. DNA of the CDR3: TGTGCCACCTGCCGGTGGGCCGCCACAGATACGCAGTATTTT.

The rearrangement uses TRBV25-1 and TRBJ1-4; unclear D gene. The germline V gene has CDR1 MGHDK and CDR2 SYGVNS. This CDR3 has 15 residues. The ends were cut back, 3 bases at V and 8 bases at J, with 16 bases in the middle. The chain's CDR3 is CASSDQQLPGEKLFF. The CDR3 DNA reads TGTGCCAGCAGTGACCAGCAACTTCCGGGAGAAAAACTGTTTTTT. Full variable domain (rest looked up from reference TRBV25-1 and TRBJ1-4): EADIYQTPRYLVIGTGKKITLECSQTMGHDKMYWYQQDPGMELHLIHYSYGVNSTEKGDLSSESTVSRIRTEHFPLTLESARPSHTSQYLCASSDQQLPGEKLFFGSGTQLSVL.

This chain uses TRBV11-3 with TRBJ2-7, with 7 positions matching TRBD2. The length of the CDR3 is 14 residues. Germline-derived CDR1 and CDR2 are SGHNT and YENEEA. V lost 3 bases and J lost 0; bases outside the gene matches: 2. The CDR3 reads CASSFRGDSYEQYF. CDR3 coding DNA: TGTGCCAGCAGCTTCCGGGGGGACTCCTACGAGCAGTACTTC.

V gene TRBV7-3 combines with J gene TRBJ2-7, with 10 bases fitting TRBD2. The ends lost 2 bases at V and 3 bases at J; junction bases unmatched: 7. Germline CDR1 is SGHTA and CDR2 is FQGTGA. This CDR3 is 16 amino acids long. The CDR3 bases are TGTGCCAGCAGCTTATACGCGGCTAGCGGGGGCTACGAGCAGTACTTC. Translating gives CASSLYAASGGYEQYF.

The chain is built from TRBV30 and TRBJ1-6; the D gene is possibly TRBD1 (5 bases). The V end was cut by 2 bases, the J end by 6 bases, with 8 bases between. Looked up from germline, CDR1 is GTSNPN and CDR2 is SVGIG (reference sequence). The CDR3 runs to 13 residues. This CDR3 reads CAWSLGPNSPLHF. Written as DNA, the CDR3 is TGTGCCTGGAGTTTGGGGCCTAATTCACCCCTCCACTTT.

This sequence joins TRBV4-1 and TRBJ2-4, with D possibly matching TRBD2 (5 bases). The CDR3 contains 17 residues. Germline CDR1 reads MGHRA; CDR2 reads YSYEKL. The germline V and J ends were trimmed by 5 bases and 5 bases, with 22 bases remaining between them. CDR3: CASSEGRETLAQNIQYF. CDR3 sequence (DNA): TGCGCCAGCAGCGAGGGCCGTGAGACTCTCGCCCAAAACATTCAGTACTTC.

The CDR3 loop is CASSYDRGADTQYF. The CDR3, as DNA: TGCGCCAGCAGCTACGACAGGGGAGCCGATACGCAGTATTTT. J is TRBJ2-3 and V is TRBV5-1; TRBD1 agrees at 8 bases. V lost 3 bases to trimming and J lost 6 bases; unmatched junction nucleotides: 6. The CDR3 runs to 14 residues. CDR1 and CDR2 (germline): SGHRS, YFSETQ.

The rearrangement joins TRBV10-3 to TRBJ1-1, with D maybe TRBD1 (5 bases). This CDR3 contains 13 residues. Germline V lookup: CDR1 ENHRY, CDR2 SYGVKD. With 2 bases removed from V and 3 bases from J, the gap between germline ends came to 7 bases. The CDR3 nucleotides read TGTGCCATCAGTGAGAGGGGTGACACTGAAGCTTTCTTT. Translation gives CAISERGDTEAFF.

This clone was picked up one time. The chain couples TRBV7-8 to TRBJ2-1; 10 positions agree with TRBD1. CDR1 SGHVS and CDR2 FQNEAQ come from the germline V gene. V was pared by 2 bases and J by 6 bases, with 1 base of the junction left unmatched. The CDR3 is 14 residues long. CDR3: CASSLRQGANEQFF. The CDR3 coding sequence is TGTGCCAGCAGCTTAAGACAGGGGGCCAATGAGCAGTTCTTC.

This CDR3 is CASSEGQANNSPLHF. CDR3 DNA sequence: TGTGCCAGCAGTGAAGGACAGGCAAATAATTCACCCCTCCACTTT. V usage is TRBV2 and J usage is TRBJ1-6; possible D gene TRBD1, 6 bases. This CDR3 has 15 residues. The germline V gene encodes CDR1 SNHLY and CDR2 FYNNEI. V dropped 1 base and J dropped 5 bases, with 9 bases sitting between them.

This clone was recorded a few times. The V call is TRBV7-9, the J call TRBJ2-1; D is ambiguous. Germline loops: CDR1 SEHNR, CDR2 FQNEAQ (reference sequence). V lost 3 bases, J lost 9 bases, and 9 bases lay in between. The CDR3 loop spans 12 amino acids. The CDR3 DNA reads TGTGCCAGCAGCTTGGTGAGGAGTGAGCAGTTCTTC. This encodes CASSLVRSEQFF.

This clone was observed once. The chain has TRBV6-5 and TRBJ1-5, with D maybe TRBD1 (5 bases). Trimming cost V 2 bases and J 0 bases, with 8 bases left between them. This CDR3 comprises 15 residues. Germline assignment: CDR1 MNHEY and CDR2 SVGAGI. This CDR3 is CASSYDRNSNQPQHF. The CDR3 bases are TGTGCCAGCAGTTACGACAGAAATAGCAATCAGCCCCAGCATTTT.